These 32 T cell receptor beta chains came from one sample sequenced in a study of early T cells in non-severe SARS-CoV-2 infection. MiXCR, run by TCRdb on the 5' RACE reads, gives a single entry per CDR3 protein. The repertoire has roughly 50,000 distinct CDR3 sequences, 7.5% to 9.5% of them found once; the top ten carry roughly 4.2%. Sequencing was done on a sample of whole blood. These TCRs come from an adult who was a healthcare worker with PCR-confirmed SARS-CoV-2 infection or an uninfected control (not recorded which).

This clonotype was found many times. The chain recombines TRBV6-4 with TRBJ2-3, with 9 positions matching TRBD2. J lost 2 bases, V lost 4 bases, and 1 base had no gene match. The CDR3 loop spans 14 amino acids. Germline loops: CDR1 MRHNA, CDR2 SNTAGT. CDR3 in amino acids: CASSGTSDTDTQYF. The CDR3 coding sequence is TGTGCCAGCAGTGGGACTAGCGACACAGATACGCAGTATTTT.

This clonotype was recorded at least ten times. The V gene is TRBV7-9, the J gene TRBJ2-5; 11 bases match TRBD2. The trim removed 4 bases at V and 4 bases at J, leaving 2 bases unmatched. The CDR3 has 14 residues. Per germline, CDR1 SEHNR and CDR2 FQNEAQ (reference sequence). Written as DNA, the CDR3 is TGTGCCAGCAGCTCCCTAGCGGGAGGAGAGACCCAGTACTTC. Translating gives CASSSLAGGETQYF. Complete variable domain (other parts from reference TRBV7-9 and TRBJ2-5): DTGVSQNPRHKITKRGQNVTFRCDPISEHNRLYWYRQTLGQGPEFLTYFQNEAQLEKSRLLSDRFSAERPKGSFSTLEIQRTEQGDSAMYLCASSSLAGGETQYFGPGTRLLVL.

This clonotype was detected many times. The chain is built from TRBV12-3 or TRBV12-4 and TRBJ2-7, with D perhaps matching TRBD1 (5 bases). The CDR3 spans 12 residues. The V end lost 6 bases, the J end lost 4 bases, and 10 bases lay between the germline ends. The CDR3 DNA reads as TGTGCCAGCAGCCTCCCAGGGTACGAGCAGTACTTC. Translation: CASSLPGYEQYF.

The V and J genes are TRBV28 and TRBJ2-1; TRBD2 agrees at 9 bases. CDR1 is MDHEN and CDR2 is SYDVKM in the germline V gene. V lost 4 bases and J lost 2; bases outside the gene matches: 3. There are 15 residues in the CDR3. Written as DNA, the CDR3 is TGTGCCAGCAGTTCCCGACTAGCGGCCTACAATGAGCAGTTCTTC. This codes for CASSSRLAAYNEQFF. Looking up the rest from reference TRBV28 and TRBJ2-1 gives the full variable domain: DVKVTQSSRYLVKRTGEKVFLECVQDMDHENMFWYRQDPGLGLRLIYFSYDVKMKEKGDIPEGYSVSREKKERFSLILESASTNQTSMYLCASSSRLAAYNEQFFGPGTRLTVL.

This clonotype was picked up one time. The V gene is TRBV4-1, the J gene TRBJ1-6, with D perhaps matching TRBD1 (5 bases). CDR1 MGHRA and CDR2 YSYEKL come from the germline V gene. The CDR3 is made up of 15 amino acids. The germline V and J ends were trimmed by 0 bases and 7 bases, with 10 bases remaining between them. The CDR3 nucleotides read TGCGCCAGCAGCCAAGATCTCGGGGCCAATTCACCCCTCCACTTT. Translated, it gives CASSQDLGANSPLHF.

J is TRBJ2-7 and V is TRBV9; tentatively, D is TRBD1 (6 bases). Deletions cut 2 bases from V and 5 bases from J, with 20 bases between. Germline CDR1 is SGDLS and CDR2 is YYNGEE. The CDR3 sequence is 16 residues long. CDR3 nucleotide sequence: TGTGCCAGCAGCGTCCGACCGGGACACCCCTATGACGAGCAGTACTTC. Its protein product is CASSVRPGHPYDEQYF.

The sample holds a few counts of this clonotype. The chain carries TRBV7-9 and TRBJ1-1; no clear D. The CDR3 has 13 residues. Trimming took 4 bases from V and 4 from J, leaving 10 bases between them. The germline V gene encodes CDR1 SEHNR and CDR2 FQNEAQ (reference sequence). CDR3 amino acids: CASSYPMGTEAFF. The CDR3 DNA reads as TGTGCCAGCAGCTACCCCATGGGCACTGAAGCTTTCTTT.

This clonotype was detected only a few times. The CDR3 is CASSPMGQGDNEQFF. The CDR3 region has the DNA TGTGCCAGCAGCCCTATGGGACAGGGTGACAATGAGCAGTTCTTC. The rearrangement joins TRBV3-1 to TRBJ2-1; 9 bases map to TRBD1. The CDR3 loop spans 15 amino acids. Germline V gives CDR1 LGHDT, CDR2 YNNKEL (reference sequence). Trimming took 4 bases from V and 5 from J; bases not matched to a gene: 6.

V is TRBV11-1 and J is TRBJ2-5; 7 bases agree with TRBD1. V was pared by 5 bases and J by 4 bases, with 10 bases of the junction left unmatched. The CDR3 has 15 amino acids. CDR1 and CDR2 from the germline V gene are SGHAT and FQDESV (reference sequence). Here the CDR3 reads CASSRLSGGRETQYF. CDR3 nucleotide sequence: TGTGCCAGCAGCCGGCTATCAGGGGGACGAGAGACCCAGTACTTC.

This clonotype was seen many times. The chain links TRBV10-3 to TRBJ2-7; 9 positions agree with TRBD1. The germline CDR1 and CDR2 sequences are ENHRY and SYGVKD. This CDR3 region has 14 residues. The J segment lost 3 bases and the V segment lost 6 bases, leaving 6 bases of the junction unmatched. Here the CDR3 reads CAIRRTGDGYEQYF. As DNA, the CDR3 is TGTGCCATCAGGAGGACAGGGGACGGCTACGAGCAGTACTTC.

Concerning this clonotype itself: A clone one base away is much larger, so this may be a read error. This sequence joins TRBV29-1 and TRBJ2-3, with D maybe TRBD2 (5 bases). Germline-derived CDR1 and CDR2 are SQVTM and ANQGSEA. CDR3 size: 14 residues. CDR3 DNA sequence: TGCAGCGTTGATGGCCGGGAAAGCACAGATACGCGGTATTTT. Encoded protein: CSVDGRESTDTRYF.

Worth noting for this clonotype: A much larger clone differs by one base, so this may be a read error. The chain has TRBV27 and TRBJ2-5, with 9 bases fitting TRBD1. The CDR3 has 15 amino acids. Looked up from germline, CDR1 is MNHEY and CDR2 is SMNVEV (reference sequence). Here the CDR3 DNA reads TGTGCCAGCAGTTCCTACGGGGACAGGGCGGAGACCCAGCACTTC. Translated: CASSSYGDRAETQHF.

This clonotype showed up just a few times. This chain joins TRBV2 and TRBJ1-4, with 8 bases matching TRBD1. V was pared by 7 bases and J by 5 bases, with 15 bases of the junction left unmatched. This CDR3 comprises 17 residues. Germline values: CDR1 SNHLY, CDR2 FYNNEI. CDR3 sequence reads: CASIKSPRRDRNEKLFF. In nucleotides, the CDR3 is TGTGCCAGCATCAAAAGCCCACGTCGGGACAGGAATGAAAAACTGTTTTTT.

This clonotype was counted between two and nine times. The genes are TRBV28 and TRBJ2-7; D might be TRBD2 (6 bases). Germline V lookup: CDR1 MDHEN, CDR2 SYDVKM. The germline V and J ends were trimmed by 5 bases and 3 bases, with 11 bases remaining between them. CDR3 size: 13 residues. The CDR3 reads CASSGGLNYEQYF. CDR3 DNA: TGTGCCAGCAGTGGGGGACTGAACTACGAGCAGTACTTC.

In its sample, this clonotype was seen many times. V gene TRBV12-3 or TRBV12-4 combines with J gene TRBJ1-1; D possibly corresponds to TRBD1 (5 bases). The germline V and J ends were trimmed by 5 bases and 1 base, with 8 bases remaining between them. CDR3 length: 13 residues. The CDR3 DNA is TGTGCCAGCAGTCCCGGGGGGAACACTGAAGCTTTCTTT. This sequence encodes CASSPGGNTEAFF.

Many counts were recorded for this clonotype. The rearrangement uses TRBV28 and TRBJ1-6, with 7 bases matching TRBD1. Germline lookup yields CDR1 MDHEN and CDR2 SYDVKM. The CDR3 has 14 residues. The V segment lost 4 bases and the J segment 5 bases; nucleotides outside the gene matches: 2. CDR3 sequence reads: CASSSGQNNSPLHF. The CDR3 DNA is TGTGCCAGCAGTTCGGGACAGAATAATTCACCCCTCCACTTT.

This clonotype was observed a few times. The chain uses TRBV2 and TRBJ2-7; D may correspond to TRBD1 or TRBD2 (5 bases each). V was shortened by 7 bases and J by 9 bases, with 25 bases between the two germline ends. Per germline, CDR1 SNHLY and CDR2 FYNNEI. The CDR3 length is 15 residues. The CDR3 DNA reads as TGTGCCAGCATCCTCGGCGGGCCTACAACGGGACGGCAGTACTTC. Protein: CASILGGPTTGRQYF.

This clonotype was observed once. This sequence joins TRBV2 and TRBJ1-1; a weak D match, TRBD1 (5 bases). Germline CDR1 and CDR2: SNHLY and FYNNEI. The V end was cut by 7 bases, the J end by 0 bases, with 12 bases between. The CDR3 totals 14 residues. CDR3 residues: CASIQGRMNTEAFF. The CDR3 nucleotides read TGTGCCAGCATCCAGGGTCGGATGAACACTGAAGCTTTCTTT.

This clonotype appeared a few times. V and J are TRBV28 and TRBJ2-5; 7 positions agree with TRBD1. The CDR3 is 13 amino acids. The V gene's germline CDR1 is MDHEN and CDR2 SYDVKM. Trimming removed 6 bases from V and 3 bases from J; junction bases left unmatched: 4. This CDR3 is CASRTTGEETQYF. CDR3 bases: TGTGCCAGCAGGACCACAGGGGAAGAGACCCAGTACTTC.

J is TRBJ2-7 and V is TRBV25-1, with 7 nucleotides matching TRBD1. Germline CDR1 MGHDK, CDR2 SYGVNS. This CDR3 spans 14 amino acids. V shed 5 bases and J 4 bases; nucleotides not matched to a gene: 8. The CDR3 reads CASSQTPGGYEQYF. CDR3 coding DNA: TGTGCCAGCAGTCAAACCCCAGGGGGATACGAGCAGTACTTC.

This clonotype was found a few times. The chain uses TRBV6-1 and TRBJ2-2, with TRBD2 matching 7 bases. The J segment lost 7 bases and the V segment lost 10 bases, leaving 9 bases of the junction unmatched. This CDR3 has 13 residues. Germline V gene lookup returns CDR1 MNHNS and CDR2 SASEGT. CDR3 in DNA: TGTGCCACATCCTGGGGGGGAGGCGGGGAGCTGTTTTTT. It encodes CATSWGGGGELFF.

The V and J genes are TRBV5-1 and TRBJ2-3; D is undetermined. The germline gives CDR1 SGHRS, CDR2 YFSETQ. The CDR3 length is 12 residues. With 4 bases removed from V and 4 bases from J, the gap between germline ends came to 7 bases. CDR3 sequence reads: CASSPDSDTQYF. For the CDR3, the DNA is TGCGCCAGCAGCCCTGACTCAGATACGCAGTATTTT.

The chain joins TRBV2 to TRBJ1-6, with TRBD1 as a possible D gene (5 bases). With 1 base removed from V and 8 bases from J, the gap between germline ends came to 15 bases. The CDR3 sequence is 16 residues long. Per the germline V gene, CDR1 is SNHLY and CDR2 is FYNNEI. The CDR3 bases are TGTGCCAGCAGTGAAGTAGCAGGGCCGGGGGATTCACCCCTCCACTTT. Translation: CASSEVAGPGDSPLHF. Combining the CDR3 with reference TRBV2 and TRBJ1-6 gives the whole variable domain EPEVTQTPSHQVTQMGQEVILRCVPISNHLYFYWYRQILGQKVEFLVSFYNNEISEKSEIFDDQFSVERPDGSNFTLKIRSTKLEDSAMYFCASSEVAGPGDSPLHFGNGTRLTVT.

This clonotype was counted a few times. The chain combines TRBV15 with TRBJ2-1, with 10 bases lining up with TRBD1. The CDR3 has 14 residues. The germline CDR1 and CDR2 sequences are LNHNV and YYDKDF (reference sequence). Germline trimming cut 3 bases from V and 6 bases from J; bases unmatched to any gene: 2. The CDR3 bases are TGTGCCACCAGCAGGGGGGACAGGGGCAATGAGCAGTTCTTC. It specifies CATSRGDRGNEQFF.

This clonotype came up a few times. The CDR3 coding sequence is TGTGCCAGCAGTCCACTGTCGGGGGGGTATACAGATACGCAGTATTTT. Its protein is CASSPLSGGYTDTQYF. The rearrangement uses TRBV12-3 or TRBV12-4 and TRBJ2-3, with TRBD2 identical over 8 bases. The CDR3 consists of 16 residues. Trimming at V came to 5 bases and at J to 3 bases, leaving 10 bases not matched to a gene.

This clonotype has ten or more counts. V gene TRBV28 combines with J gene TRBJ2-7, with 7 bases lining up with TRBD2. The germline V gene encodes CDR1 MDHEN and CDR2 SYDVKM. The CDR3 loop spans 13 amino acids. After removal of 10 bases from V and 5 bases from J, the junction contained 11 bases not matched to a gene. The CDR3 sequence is CAIVGREFDEQYF. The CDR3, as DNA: TGTGCCATTGTCGGGCGGGAGTTTGACGAGCAGTACTTC.

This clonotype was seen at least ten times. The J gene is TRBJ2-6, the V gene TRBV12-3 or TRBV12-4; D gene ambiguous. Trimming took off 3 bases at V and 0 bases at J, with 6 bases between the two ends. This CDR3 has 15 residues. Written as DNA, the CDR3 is TGTGCCAGCAGTTTCAAGGGCTCTGGGGCCAACGTCCTGACTTTC. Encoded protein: CASSFKGSGANVLTF.

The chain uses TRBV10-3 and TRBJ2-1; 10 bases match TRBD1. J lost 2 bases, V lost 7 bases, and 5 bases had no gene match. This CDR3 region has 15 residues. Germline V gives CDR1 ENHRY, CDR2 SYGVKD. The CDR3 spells CAITQGQGTYNEQFF. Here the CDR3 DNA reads TGTGCCATCACCCAGGGACAGGGGACCTACAATGAGCAGTTCTTC.

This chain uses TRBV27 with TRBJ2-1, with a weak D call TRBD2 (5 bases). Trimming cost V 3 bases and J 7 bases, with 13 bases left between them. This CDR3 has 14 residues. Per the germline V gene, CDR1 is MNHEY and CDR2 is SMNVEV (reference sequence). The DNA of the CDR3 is TGTGCCAGCAGTTTTACGGGAACTAGAAATGAGCAGTTCTTC. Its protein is CASSFTGTRNEQFF.

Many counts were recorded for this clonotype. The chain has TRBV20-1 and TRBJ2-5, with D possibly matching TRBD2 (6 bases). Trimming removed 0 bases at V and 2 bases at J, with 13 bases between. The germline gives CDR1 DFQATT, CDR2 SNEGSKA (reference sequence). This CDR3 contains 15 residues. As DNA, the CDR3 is TGCAGTGCTAGAGATTCGGGGAGGCAGCAAGAGACCCAGTACTTC. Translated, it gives CSARDSGRQQETQYF.

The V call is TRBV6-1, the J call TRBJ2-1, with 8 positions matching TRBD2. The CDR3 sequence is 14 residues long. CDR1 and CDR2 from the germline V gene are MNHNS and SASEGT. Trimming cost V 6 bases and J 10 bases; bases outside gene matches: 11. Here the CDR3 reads CASRKRERSGEQFF. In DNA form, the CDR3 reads TGTGCCAGCAGAAAGCGGGAGAGGTCGGGGGAGCAGTTCTTC.

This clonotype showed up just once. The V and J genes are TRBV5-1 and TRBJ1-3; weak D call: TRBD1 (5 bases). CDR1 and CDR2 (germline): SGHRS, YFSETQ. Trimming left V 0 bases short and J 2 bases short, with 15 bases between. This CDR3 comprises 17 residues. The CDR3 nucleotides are TGCGCCAGCAGCTTGGTCCCTTTTGGGGGGACTGGAAACACCATATATTTT. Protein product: CASSLVPFGGTGNTIYF.